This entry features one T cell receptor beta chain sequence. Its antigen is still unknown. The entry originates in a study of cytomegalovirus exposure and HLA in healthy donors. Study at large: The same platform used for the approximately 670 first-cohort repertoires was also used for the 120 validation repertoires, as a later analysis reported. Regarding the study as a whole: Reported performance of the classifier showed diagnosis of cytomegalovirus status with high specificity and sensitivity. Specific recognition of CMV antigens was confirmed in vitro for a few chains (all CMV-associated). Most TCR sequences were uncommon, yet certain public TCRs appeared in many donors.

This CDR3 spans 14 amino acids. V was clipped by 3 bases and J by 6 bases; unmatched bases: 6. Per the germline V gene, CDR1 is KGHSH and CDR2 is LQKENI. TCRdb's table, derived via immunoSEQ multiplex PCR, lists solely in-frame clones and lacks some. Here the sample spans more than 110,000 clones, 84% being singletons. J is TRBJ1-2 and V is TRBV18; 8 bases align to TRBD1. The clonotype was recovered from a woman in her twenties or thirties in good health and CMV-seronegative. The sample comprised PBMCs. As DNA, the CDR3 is TGTGCCAGCTCACCTCAAACAGGGGGTGATGGCTACACCTTC. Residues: CASSPQTGGDGYTF.